What follows are 18 T cell receptor beta chains derived from one specimen sequenced in a study of CD8+ T cells in alopecia areata. RNA extraction was followed by reverse transcription into cDNA, which acted as the sequencing template. Some clones are missing from TCRdb's copy, which holds only in-frame ones; the method was immunoSEQ multiplex PCR. The sample holds 80,000 to 100,000 clones, 44% seen once. The sample's treatment: oral pan-JAK inhibitor, 5-10 mg twice daily. The material sequenced was CD8+ T cells sorted from blood, taken at week 24, from a patient treated with tofacitinib. These receptors originate from a human donor with alopecia areata.

The gene calls are TRBV2 and TRBJ2-4; unclear D gene. Germline V gives CDR1 SNHLY, CDR2 FYNNEI. V was trimmed by 0 bases and J by 0 bases, leaving 12 bases between them. CDR3 length equals 17 residues. CDR3 sequence reads: CASSEAVGRLAKNIQYF. CDR3 DNA: TGTGCCAGCAGTGAAGCGGTGGGCAGGCTAGCCAAAAACATTCAGTACTTC.

The chain couples TRBV27 to TRBJ2-5, with D perhaps being TRBD1 or TRBD2 (5 bases each). This CDR3 spans 14 amino acids. V was trimmed by 1 base and J by 5 bases, leaving 11 bases between them. Germline CDR1 and CDR2: MNHEY and SMNVEV (reference sequence). The CDR3 spells CASSLFRGWETQYF. The DNA of the CDR3 is TGTGCCAGCAGTTTATTCCGGGGCTGGGAGACCCAGTACTTC.

This clone has just a few counts. The chain has TRBV29-1 and TRBJ2-3; 7 bases map to TRBD2. Trimming removed 4 bases from V and 4 bases from J; junction bases left unmatched: 5. Germline values: CDR1 SQVTM, CDR2 ANQGSEA. This CDR3 is 13 amino acids long. This chain's CDR3 is CSVAGGRADTQYF. The CDR3, as DNA: TGCAGCGTTGCGGGAGGACGGGCAGATACGCAGTATTTT.

This chain joins TRBV29-1 and TRBJ2-5, with TRBD2 matching over 10 bases. With 6 bases clipped from V and 3 bases from J, the junction kept 10 bases outside the gene matches. The V gene's germline CDR1 is SQVTM and CDR2 ANQGSEA. The CDR3 sequence is 15 residues long. The CDR3 sequence: CSVAPIAGGKETQYF. CDR3 DNA: TGCAGCGTCGCCCCCATAGCGGGAGGAAAAGAGACCCAGTACTTC.

The sample holds a few counts of this clone. V and J are TRBV30 and TRBJ2-5, with 8 bases matching TRBD1. Matching the DNA end better, TRBJ2-7 makes the J call doubtful. There are 12 residues in the CDR3. From germline, CDR1 is GTSNPN and CDR2 SVGIG (reference sequence). In nucleotides, the CDR3 is TGTGCCGCGGACAGGGCCCCCGGCGAGCAGTACTTC. It codes for CAADRAPGEQYF.

The rearrangement uses TRBV27 and TRBJ1-2, with 9 bases identical to TRBD1. Germline assignment: CDR1 MNHEY and CDR2 SMNVEV (reference sequence). The J segment lost 7 bases and the V segment lost 5 bases, leaving 5 bases of the junction unmatched. The CDR3 runs to 13 residues. CDR3 sequence reads: CASSPGQGFGYTF. Written as DNA, the CDR3 is TGTGCCAGCAGTCCTGGACAGGGGTTTGGCTACACCTTC.

This clone has just one count. For the CDR3, the DNA is TGTGCCTGGAGTGTATGGTCGGAGGGTCAGCCCCAGCATTTT. This sequence encodes CAWSVWSEGQPQHF. The chain is built from TRBV30 and TRBJ1-5; no reliable D call. The length of the CDR3 is 14 residues. V was cut by 0 bases and J by 6 bases, with 12 bases left in between. Germline V gene sequence: CDR1 GTSNPN, CDR2 SVGIG (reference sequence).

The chain joins TRBV27 to TRBJ2-1; the D gene is possibly TRBD2 (6 bases). V shed 10 bases and J shed 7 bases, with 14 bases lying between them. The CDR3 sequence is 12 residues long. Germline V gives CDR1 MNHEY, CDR2 SMNVEV (reference sequence). The CDR3 DNA reads as TGTGCCATCCCAAGGACTAAGAATGAGCAGTTCTTC. Translated: CAIPRTKNEQFF.

The chain has TRBV6-5 and TRBJ2-3; D remains unclear. Germline V lookup: CDR1 MNHEY, CDR2 SVGAGI. CDR3 length: 9 residues. Trimming left V 6 bases short and J 8 bases short, with 3 bases between. The CDR3: CASRITQYF. The CDR3 DNA sequence: TGTGCCAGCAGGATTACGCAGTATTTT.

This chain uses TRBV6-5 with TRBJ2-3, with D uncertain. This CDR3 is built from 15 residues. Germline V gene data show CDR1 as MNHEY and CDR2 as SVGAGI. V was pared by 0 bases and J by 6 bases, with 13 bases between. As DNA, the CDR3 is TGTGCCAGCAGTTACTCGAACTCAGTAGGGGATACGCAGTATTTT. This translates into CASSYSNSVGDTQYF.

The rearrangement uses TRBV6-5 and TRBJ2-7; tentative D call: TRBD2 (6 bases). The germline gives CDR1 MNHEY, CDR2 SVGAGI. The CDR3 is made up of 15 amino acids. V lost 7 bases and J 0 bases, leaving 16 bases between the germline ends. For the CDR3, the DNA is TGTGCCAGCACCCAGGGACTCGCCGGCTCCTACGAGCAGTACTTC. It translates to CASTQGLAGSYEQYF.

The chain employs TRBV13 and TRBJ1-1, with 10 bases matching TRBD1. V lost 1 base, J lost 1 base, and 9 bases stayed unmatched. The CDR3 has 18 amino acids. Germline V gene sequence: CDR1 PRHDT, CDR2 FYEKMQ (reference sequence). CDR3 protein: CASSLVFLTGGQNTEAFF. The DNA for the CDR3 is TGTGCCAGCAGCTTAGTATTCTTGACAGGGGGCCAGAACACTGAAGCTTTCTTT.

This clone is labeled large (0.1 to 1%). This chain joins TRBV25-1 and TRBJ2-7; unclear D gene. Per the germline V gene, CDR1 is MGHDK and CDR2 is SYGVNS. This CDR3 spans 11 amino acids. The V and J ends lost 4 bases and 6 bases respectively, with 7 bases between them. Written as DNA, the CDR3 is TGTGCCAGCAGTGCGAACGGCGAGCAGTACTTC. Its protein is CASSANGEQYF.

CDR3 sequence reads: CASSAGLAGARETQYF. CDR3 DNA: TGTGCCAGCAGCGCTGGACTAGCGGGAGCTAGGGAGACCCAGTACTTC. This chain links TRBV9 with TRBJ2-5, with 13 positions matching TRBD2. The CDR3 is made up of 16 amino acids. CDR1 is SGDLS and CDR2 is YYNGEE in the germline V gene. Unmatched junction bases numbered 7, after V lost 3 bases and J lost 5 bases.

This clone was seen only a few times. The chain links TRBV27 to TRBJ2-7; D not resolved. V was clipped by 6 bases and J by 6 bases, with 12 bases between them. The CDR3 contains 12 residues. Per the germline V gene, CDR1 is MNHEY and CDR2 is SMNVEV (reference sequence). The CDR3 loop reads CASRPRPGEQYF. The CDR3 bases are TGTGCCAGCAGGCCCCGGCCGGGCGAGCAGTACTTC.

This chain links TRBV19 with TRBJ2-7, with a tentative D call TRBD1 (6 bases). The CDR3 consists of 14 residues. Germline CDR1 LNHDA, CDR2 SQIVND (reference sequence). V was trimmed by 3 bases and J by 2 bases, leaving 11 bases between them. As DNA, the CDR3 is TGTGCCAGTAGTATGGGCAGGGGTACCTACGAGCAGTACTTC. This gives the protein CASSMGRGTYEQYF.

The genes are TRBV7-2 and TRBJ2-1, with no clear D. This CDR3 has 12 amino acids. The germline V gene encodes CDR1 SGHTA and CDR2 FQGNSA. Trimming removed 2 bases from V and 3 bases from J, with 2 bases in between. The CDR3 loop reads CASSLLYNEQFF. The CDR3 DNA follows: TGTGCCAGCAGCTTACTCTACAATGAGCAGTTCTTC. Based on the CDR3 plus reference TRBV7-2 and TRBJ2-1, the full variable domain is GAGVSQSPSNKVTEKGKDVELRCDPISGHTALYWYRQSLGQGLEFLIYFQGNSAPDKSGLPSDRFSAERTGGSVSTLTIQRTQQEDSAVYLCASSLLYNEQFFGPGTRLTVL.

This rearrangement joins TRBV29-1 to TRBJ2-5; TRBD2 agrees at 7 bases. This CDR3 has 14 amino acids. The J segment lost 5 bases and the V segment lost 3 bases, leaving 9 bases of the junction unmatched. Germline V gene sequence: CDR1 SQVTM, CDR2 ANQGSEA. The CDR3, as DNA: TGCAGCGTTGATGGGGAAGGGCGGGGGGAGACCCAGTACTTC. Its protein is CSVDGEGRGETQYF.